This T cell receptor beta chain was identified in a study of T cell responses to AZD1222 COVID-19 vaccine. Study conclusions and caveats: Spike-specific TCR repertoires showed rising breadth and depth after two AZD1222 doses. The donor group comprised mostly white British people and more females; the analysis possibly underestimated clonal diversity. Sampled repertoires all dated from after the peak T cell response.

For this clone: Its antigen is unidentified.

CDR1 is SNHLY, CDR2 FYNNEI, per germline. The CDR3 extends over 13 amino acids. Trimming removed 7 bases from V and 4 bases from J, with 13 bases in between. Assay used: immunoSEQ multiplex PCR; TCRdb lists only in-frame clones, some missing. The table records 95,000 to 150,000 clones, 75% to 90% of them present only once. The specimen was peripheral blood, collected on day 0 of AZD1222 vaccination. The V and J genes are TRBV2 and TRBJ1-2; D ambiguous. This sequence originates from an adult in good health. The DNA of the CDR3 is TGTGCCAGCATGGCAGGCATCATCTATGGCTACACCTTC. This encodes CASMAGIIYGYTF.